These T cell receptor beta chains were read from a single sample in a study of cytomegalovirus exposure and HLA in healthy donors. Measured with immunoSEQ multiplex PCR; TCRdb has only the in-frame clones, and not every one. The listing contains 100,000 to 150,000 clones. Source material: PBMCs. The receptors come from a man between 18 and 35 years old in good health and CMV-seronegative. Both conserved end residues are part of each CDR3. D genes are given only for firm matches.

J gene,V gene,D gene,CDR3 DNA,CDR3 protein
TRBJ2-5,TRBV7-2,.,TGTGCCAGCAGCTTGGGACAAGCCCAAGAGACCCAGTACTTC,CASSLGQAQETQYF
TRBJ2-6,TRBV7-3,.,TGTGCCAGCAGCCCCCAGTTCTCTGGGGCCAACGTCCTGACTTTC,CASSPQFSGANVLTF
TRBJ1-3,TRBV11-2,.,TGTGCCAGCAGCGTCCTCTCTGGAAACACCATATATTTT,CASSVLSGNTIYF
TRBJ1-3,TRBV28,.,TGTGCCAGCAGTTTAAGGGGCAGGATCCGAACTGGAAACACCATATATTTT,CASSLRGRIRTGNTIYF
TRBJ1-2,TRBV30,.,TGTGCCTGGATCAAAATTCAGGGGACCGGCTACACCTTC,CAWIKIQGTGYTF
TRBJ2-6,TRBV5-1,TRBD1,TGCGCCAGCAGCCCCGGACAGGGGAGGACTGGGGCCAACGTCCTGACTTTC,CASSPGQGRTGANVLTF
TRBJ1-2,TRBV2,.,TGTGCCAGCAGTGTCTTTAGGGGGGGCGGCTACACCTTC,CASSVFRGGGYTF
TRBJ2-1,TRBV11-1,TRBD2,TGTGCCAGCAGCTTAGGTTGGGCGGGAGGGCCTATCAATGAGCAGTTCTTC,CASSLGWAGGPINEQFF
TRBJ2-5,TRBV5-4,.,TGTGCCAGCAGCTCTCCGGGAGCGGTGGGAGAGACCCAGTACTTC,CASSSPGAVGETQYF
TRBJ2-1,TRBV5-1,TRBD1,TGCGCCAGCAGCACTCCGGACAGGGGGCGCGTCTCCTCCTACAATGAGCAGTTCTTC,CASSTPDRGRVSSYNEQFF
TRBJ1-5,TRBV9,.,TGTGCCAGCAGCGTAGATGGGAGGGAATCTCAGCCCCAGCATTTT,CASSVDGRESQPQHF
TRBJ2-7,TRBV11-2,TRBD1,TGTGCCAGCAGGACAGGACAGGGCCACGAGCAGTACTTC,CASRTGQGHEQYF
TRBJ2-6,TRBV30,TRBD1,TGTGCCAGCCGGACAGGTAGCTCTGGGGCCAACGTCCTGACTTTC,CASRTGSSGANVLTF
TRBJ2-2,TRBV2,.,TGTGCCAGCAGCCAGCGCACCGGGGAGCTGTTTTTT,CASSQRTGELFF
TRBJ2-3,TRBV15,.,TGTGCCACCAGCTGGGCTGGAACGGCAGATACGCAGTATTTT,CATSWAGTADTQYF
TRBJ2-3,TRBV6-6,TRBD2,TGTGCCAGCAGTGTTAGCGGGCCAGATACGCAGTATTTT,CASSVSGPDTQYF
TRBJ1-1,TRBV27,.,TGTGCCAGCAGCCTGACGTTCGCGGAGGAAGCTTTCTTT,CASSLTFAEEAFF
TRBJ1-4,TRBV27,TRBD1,TGTGCCAGCAGTCCGTACGGACAGGGCGTTAATGAAAAACTGTTTTTT,CASSPYGQGVNEKLFF
TRBJ1-1,TRBV29-1,.,TGCAGCGTCTTAGGTGGGGGGGAGTCATACACTGAAGCTTTCTTT,CSVLGGGESYTEAFF
TRBJ1-2,TRBV20-1,.,TGCAGTGCTAGTCGGGGAGATGGCTACACCTTC,CSASRGDGYTF
TRBJ1-2,TRBV10-3,TRBD1,TGTGCCATCAGTGGGGGACAGAATGGCTACACCTTC,CAISGGQNGYTF
TRBJ1-4,TRBV28,.,TGTGCCAGCAGGGAAGCAGGGGATGAAAAACTGTTTTTT,CASREAGDEKLFF
TRBJ1-2,TRBV9,TRBD1,TGTGCCAGCAGCGGGCCAGGGGGCCTCTATGGCTACACCTTC,CASSGPGGLYGYTF
TRBJ2-1,TRBV30,TRBD1,TGTGCCTGGAGTGTCCAGACAGGGTATAATCTGTTCTTC,CAWSVQTGYNLFF
TRBJ1-5,TRBV27,TRBD1,TGTGCCAGCAGGCCGGGACAGGACACTTTACGGGGTCAGCCCCAGCATTTT,CASRPGQDTLRGQPQHF
TRBJ2-5,TRBV27,TRBD1,TGTGCCAGCAGCTCTCCGGGACAGGGGGCTGGGGAGACCCAGTACTTC,CASSSPGQGAGETQYF
TRBJ2-7,TRBV5-6,TRBD1,TGTGCCAGCAGCTTAGATGGGCAGGGGGTCTACGAGCAGTACTTC,CASSLDGQGVYEQYF
TRBJ2-6,TRBV5-6,.,TGTGCCAGCACTCGGGATAACTCTGGGGCCAACGTCCTGACTTTC,CASTRDNSGANVLTF
TRBJ2-7,TRBV7-6,TRBD1,TGTGCCAGCAGCTTCAGCCAGGGGGTCGACGAGCAGTACTTC,CASSFSQGVDEQYF
TRBJ2-7,TRBV29-1,TRBD1,TGCAGCGTCGGACAGGGAAAGGCCTACGAGCAGTACTTC,CSVGQGKAYEQYF
TRBJ2-5,TRBV11-1,TRBD1,TGTGCCAGCAGCACAGGGGACAGGGGCCAAGAGACCCAGTACTTC,CASSTGDRGQETQYF
TRBJ1-2,TRBV5-6,TRBD1,TGTGCCAGCAGCTTGTCGGCAGGGGGCGACTATGGCTACACCTTC,CASSLSAGGDYGYTF
TRBJ1-5,TRBV5-4,.,TGTGCCAGCAGCTTGGATGGTCAACTAAGGAATCAGCCCCAGCATTTT,CASSLDGQLRNQPQHF
TRBJ1-2,TRBV29-1,TRBD1,TGCAGCGCTTCAGGGGGCACAGACTATGGCTACACCTTC,CSASGGTDYGYTF
TRBJ1-2,TRBV7-2,TRBD1,TGTGCCAGCAGCTTAGCTAGCCGGACAGGGGACCATGGCTACACCTTC,CASSLASRTGDHGYTF
TRBJ1-5,TRBV4-1,.,TGCGCCAGCAGCCCCGGGAGGGGACGGGGCAATCAGCCCCAGCATTTT,CASSPGRGRGNQPQHF
TRBJ1-6,TRBV10-1,TRBD1,TGCGCCAGCATTGCCTCGGGACAGGGTAATTCACCCCTCCACTTT,CASIASGQGNSPLHF
TRBJ2-1,TRBV9,.,TGTGCCAGCAGCGTAGTCGCGGGGGCCTCCTACAATGAGCAGTTCTTC,CASSVVAGASYNEQFF
TRBJ1-6,TRBV7-6,.,TGTGCCAGCAGCTTATTACAGGGCGCACCCCTCCACTTT,CASSLLQGAPLHF
TRBJ2-7,TRBV5-1,.,TGCGCCAGCAGCTTGCTTGGACAGTTCTACGAGCAGTACTTC,CASSLLGQFYEQYF
TRBJ1-2,TRBV4-1,.,TGCGCCAGCAGCCAAGATGGCTGGAGATACACCTTC,CASSQDGWRYTF
TRBJ1-1,TRBV7-2,.,TGTGCCAGCAGCATGGACACCTCGCTCCAAGCTTTCTTT,CASSMDTSLQAFF
TRBJ1-2,TRBV5-4,TRBD1,TGTGCCAGCAGCCCCCTTCTTCCGGGACAGGGGTCCCAAAAGTATGGCTACACCTTC,CASSPLLPGQGSQKYGYTF
TRBJ1-1,TRBV9,TRBD1,TGTGCCAGCAGCGTAGAGGGACAGGGTTACACTGAAGCTTTCTTT,CASSVEGQGYTEAFF
TRBJ2-5,TRBV27,TRBD2,TGTGCCAGCAGTTTAACTAGCGGGTTCAGCCAAGAGACCCAGTACTTC,CASSLTSGFSQETQYF
TRBJ2-7,TRBV2,TRBD1,TGTGCCAGCAGTGTCGGGACAGGGATAGTCTACGAGCAGTACTTC,CASSVGTGIVYEQYF
TRBJ2-2,TRBV25-1,TRBD2,TGTGCCAGCAAGGTCGCGGGGGCGAACACCGGGGAGCTGTTTTTT,CASKVAGANTGELFF
TRBJ1-1,TRBV7-2,.,TGTGCCAGCAGCTCCGCGCGTGGTTCTACTGAAGCTTTCTTT,CASSSARGSTEAFF
TRBJ1-4,TRBV28,.,TGTGCCAGCAGGCATACTTCCGGGAGACCAACTAATGAAAAACTGTTTTTT,CASRHTSGRPTNEKLFF
TRBJ2-7,TRBV2,TRBD1,TGTGCCAGCAGCGGACAGGGTGTCGCCTACGAGCAGTACTTC,CASSGQGVAYEQYF
TRBJ2-5,TRBV11-2,TRBD1,TGTGCCAGCGCTTACCGAATCTCGGACAGGGGTTTAGAGACCCAGTACTTC,CASAYRISDRGLETQYF
TRBJ1-1,TRBV7-9,TRBD1,TGTGCCAGCAGCTCCCGGACAGGGGAGAACACTGAAGCTTTCTTT,CASSSRTGENTEAFF
TRBJ1-1,TRBV7-8,TRBD1,TGTGCCAGCAGCTTACTGACAGGGGAGGGCACTGAAGCTTTCTTT,CASSLLTGEGTEAFF
TRBJ2-3,TRBV15,.,TGTGCCACCATGGGCCTCCCCGCCCCAGATACGCAGTATTTT,CATMGLPAPDTQYF
TRBJ1-5,TRBV28,TRBD1,TGTGCCAGCAGTTCCCTTCCCCAGGGGGGTCAGCCCCAGCATTTT,CASSSLPQGGQPQHF
TRBJ1-1,TRBV5-1,.,TGCGCCAGCAGCTTGGGGTTCAGGAACGCTGAAGCTTTCTTT,CASSLGFRNAEAFF
TRBJ1-1,TRBV28,.,TGTGCCAGCAGTTTCGCCGTTTCAATGCGGAACACTGAAGCTTTCTTT,CASSFAVSMRNTEAFF
TRBJ1-2,TRBV11-2,.,TGTGCCAGCAGCTCCTTTGGGAGGGATCCCCCTTATGGCTACACCTTC,CASSSFGRDPPYGYTF